A single sample gave rise to the 20 T cell receptor beta chains below, sequenced in a study of early T cells in non-severe SARS-CoV-2 infection. One entry per CDR3 protein results from TCRdb running MiXCR on the 5' RACE reads. The table has about 50,000 distinct CDR3 sequences, roughly 8.8% seen once. Input material: whole blood. These receptors were obtained from an adult who was a healthcare worker with PCR-confirmed SARS-CoV-2 infection or an uninfected control (not recorded which).

This clonotype was detected many times. V is TRBV29-1 and J is TRBJ1-1; D is undetermined. The CDR3 sequence is 12 residues long. The germline V gene has CDR1 SQVTM and CDR2 ANQGSEA. Deletions cut 2 bases from V and 7 bases from J, with 11 bases between. CDR3 coding DNA: TGCAGCGTTGAAAAACAGAACTTTGAAGCTTTCTTT. It codes for CSVEKQNFEAFF.

This chain uses TRBV5-1 with TRBJ1-6; D uncertain. Germline-derived CDR1 and CDR2 are SGHRS and YFSETQ. This CDR3 spans 15 amino acids. V was clipped by 0 bases and J by 8 bases, with 12 bases between them. CDR3 residues: CASSLVPAADSPLHF. CDR3 sequence (DNA): TGCGCCAGCAGCTTGGTTCCGGCGGCGGATTCACCCCTCCACTTT. The full variable domain, completed using reference TRBV5-1 and TRBJ1-6, is KAGVTQTPRYLIKTRGQQVTLSCSPISGHRSVSWYQQTPGQGLQFLFEYFSETQRNKGNFPGRFSGRQFSNSRSEMNVSTLELGDSALYLCASSLVPAADSPLHFGNGTRLTVT.

This clonotype was counted between two and nine times. The chain has TRBV12-3 or TRBV12-4 and TRBJ1-4; maybe TRBD1 (6 bases). Trimming pared 3 bases from V and 6 bases from J, leaving 14 bases between. The CDR3 loop spans 15 amino acids. CDR3 loop: CASSFTQGKDEKLFF. CDR3 nucleotide sequence: TGTGCCAGCAGTTTTACGCAGGGGAAGGATGAAAAACTGTTTTTT.

V is TRBV7-3 and J is TRBJ2-2; D ambiguous. Germline CDR1 is SGHTA and CDR2 is FQGTGA. The CDR3 contains 15 residues. Trimming took off 5 bases at V and 5 bases at J, with 15 bases between the two ends. The CDR3 DNA follows: TGTGCCAGCAGCCCGAATATCGGACGGACCGGGGAGCTGTTTTTT. It is translated as CASSPNIGRTGELFF.

This clonotype was found many times. This CDR3 reads CASSLPGSDIQYF. The CDR3 coding sequence is TGTGCCAGCAGTCTCCCAGGGTCGGACATTCAGTACTTC. The gene calls are TRBV12-3 or TRBV12-4 and TRBJ2-4, with D possibly TRBD1 on 5 matching bases. V lost 5 bases and J 8 bases, leaving 13 bases between the germline ends. The CDR3 sequence is 13 residues long.

The table lists this clonotype with many counts. This chain links TRBV5-1 with TRBJ2-2; 13 bases match TRBD2. Trimming removed 5 bases from V and 6 bases from J; junction bases left unmatched: 4. The CDR3 sequence is 15 residues long. CDR1 and CDR2 (germline): SGHRS, YFSETQ. CDR3 nucleotides: TGCGCCAGCAGTTGGACTAGCGGGAGCGCCGGGGAGCTGTTTTTT. Its protein is CASSWTSGSAGELFF. The full variable domain, rest sourced from reference TRBV5-1 and TRBJ2-2, is KAGVTQTPRYLIKTRGQQVTLSCSPISGHRSVSWYQQTPGQGLQFLFEYFSETQRNKGNFPGRFSGRQFSNSRSEMNVSTLELGDSALYLCASSWTSGSAGELFFGEGSRLTVL.

This clonotype was seen ten or more times. CDR3 sequence: CASSPHPGTGGNEQFF. Here the CDR3 DNA reads TGTGCCAGCAGTCCCCACCCCGGGACAGGGGGCAATGAGCAGTTCTTC. The J gene is TRBJ2-1, the V gene TRBV12-3 or TRBV12-4, with 11 bases lining up with TRBD1. V shed 5 bases and J 6 bases; nucleotides not matched to a gene: 9. The CDR3 is 16 residues long.

The sample holds a few counts of this clonotype. The J gene is TRBJ2-7, the V gene TRBV9; 12 bases match TRBD2. CDR3 size: 17 residues. Germline trimming cut 0 bases from V and 6 bases from J; bases unmatched to any gene: 10. Germline CDR1 SGDLS, CDR2 YYNGEE. CDR3 residues: CASSVDGLAGLRSEQYF. DNA of the CDR3: TGTGCCAGCAGCGTAGACGGACTAGCGGGACTACGAAGCGAGCAGTACTTC. Together with reference TRBV9 and TRBJ2-7, the CDR3 gives the full variable domain: DSGVTQTPKHLITATGQRVTLRCSPRSGDLSVYWYQQSLDQGLQFLIQYYNGEERAKGNILERFSAQQFPDLHSELNLSSLELGDSALYFCASSVDGLAGLRSEQYFGPGTRLTVT.

This clonotype has more than one count but fewer than ten. The chain uses TRBV6-1 and TRBJ1-1; D gene uncertain. V was trimmed by 5 bases and J by 5 bases, leaving 6 bases between them. The CDR3 totals 11 residues. CDR1 and CDR2 from the germline V gene are MNHNS and SASEGT. The CDR3 bases are TGTGCCAGCAGTAGGACGACTGAAGCTTTCTTT. Translating gives CASSRTTEAFF.

This clonotype has ten or more counts. The V gene is TRBV28, the J gene TRBJ1-4; the D gene is possibly TRBD1 (6 bases). Germline V gene data show CDR1 as MDHEN and CDR2 as SYDVKM. V gave up 5 bases and J gave up 8 bases, with 15 bases separating them. This CDR3 contains 14 residues. CDR3 DNA sequence: TGTGCCAGCAGTGGAGGGGGAACGGGGGAAAAACTGTTTTTT. Protein sequence: CASSGGGTGEKLFF.

This sequence joins TRBV28 and TRBJ2-5; D may be TRBD1 or TRBD2 (5 bases each). Germline assignment: CDR1 MDHEN and CDR2 SYDVKM. V was trimmed by 6 bases and J by 5 bases, leaving 16 bases between them. The length of the CDR3 is 14 residues. CDR3 DNA: TGTGCCAGCAGCCGGGACGGCCTTGGGGAGACCCAGTACTTC. It is translated as CASSRDGLGETQYF.

This clonotype was seen repeatedly, ten times or more. The chain joins TRBV7-6 to TRBJ2-5, with D hard to call. Germline-derived CDR1 and CDR2 are SGHVS and FNYEAQ. This CDR3 is built from 15 residues. The V gene lost 3 bases and the J gene lost 1 base, with 12 bases spanning the gap. The CDR3 loop reads CASSFLGSPQETQYF. CDR3 nucleotide sequence: TGTGCCAGCAGCTTTTTAGGGTCTCCCCAAGAGACCCAGTACTTC.

This clonotype was counted only a few times. CDR3: CASSLMQGAYGELFF. In nucleotides, the CDR3 is TGTGCCAGCAGCTTGATGCAGGGGGCTTACGGGGAGCTGTTTTTT. The chain combines TRBV5-5 with TRBJ2-2; TRBD1 aligns across 8 bases. The CDR3 sequence is 15 residues long. Germline loops: CDR1 SGHKS, CDR2 YYEKEE (reference sequence). Trimming took 1 base from V and 7 from J; bases not matched to a gene: 6. Looking up the rest from reference TRBV5-5 and TRBJ2-2 gives the full variable domain: DAGVTQSPTHLIKTRGQQVTLRCSPISGHKSVSWYQQVLGQGPQFIFQYYEKEERGRGNFPDRFSARQFPNYSSELNVNALLLGDSALYLCASSLMQGAYGELFFGEGSRLTVL.

Many counts were recorded for this clonotype. This sequence joins TRBV2 and TRBJ1-2; D is ambiguous. There are 14 residues in the CDR3. Germline V lookup: CDR1 SNHLY, CDR2 FYNNEI. Deletions cut 6 bases from V and 1 base from J, with 12 bases between. The CDR3 coding sequence is TGTGCCAGCAGGGAGACGGAAAATAACTATGGCTACACCTTC. Protein: CASRETENNYGYTF.

This clonotype was observed a handful of times. This chain uses TRBV28 with TRBJ2-7, with 9 bases identical to TRBD1. The CDR3 runs to 14 residues. The V gene's germline CDR1 is MDHEN and CDR2 SYDVKM. The ends lost 6 bases at V and 4 bases at J; junction bases unmatched: 7. CDR3 sequence (DNA): TGTGCCAGCAGCCGACAGGGGGTAGATTACGAGCAGTACTTC. Translation: CASSRQGVDYEQYF.

This clonotype was seen ten or more times. The chain combines TRBV10-2 with TRBJ1-5; unclear D gene. Deletions cut 3 bases from V and 6 bases from J, with 9 bases between. Germline CDR1 and CDR2: WSHSY and SAAADI. The CDR3 runs 13 residues. The CDR3 nucleotides are TGCGCCAGCAGTGATCGGGTTTCTCAGCCCCAGCATTTT. It yields the protein CASSDRVSQPQHF.

This clonotype was counted between two and nine times. The chain is built from TRBV12-3 or TRBV12-4 and TRBJ2-7; D might be TRBD1 (5 bases). This CDR3 region has 12 residues. Trimming removed 4 bases from V and 4 bases from J, with 8 bases in between. DNA for the CDR3: TGTGCCAGCAGTTCCCAGGGTTACGAGCAGTACTTC. It yields the protein CASSSQGYEQYF.

This clonotype has just a few counts. CDR3 DNA: TGTGCCAGCTCACACCCAGGGCGCTCGGGGGGCAATGAGCAGTTCTTC. This codes for CASSHPGRSGGNEQFF. This chain uses TRBV18 with TRBJ2-1; TRBD2 matches 7 bases. The V gene end was trimmed by 4 bases and the J gene end by 6 bases; junction bases not matched to a gene: 12. This CDR3 is 16 amino acids long. CDR1 and CDR2 from the germline V gene are KGHSH and LQKENI.

This clonotype was detected only a few times. A much larger clone sits a single nucleotide away, making a read error possible. The V gene is TRBV6-5, the J gene TRBJ2-2; D may match TRBD1 or TRBD2 (5 bases each). Germline V gene lookup returns CDR1 MNHEY and CDR2 SVGAGI. Trimming took 5 bases from V and 6 from J, leaving 19 bases between them. CDR3 length equals 16 residues. CDR3 bases: TGTGCCAGCAGTAATTCCCGGGACCTTAACGCCGGGGAGCTGTTTTTT. This sequence encodes CASSNSRDLNAGELFF.

The gene calls are TRBV12-3 or TRBV12-4 and TRBJ2-5; possibly TRBD2 for D (5 bases). The V end was cut by 6 bases, the J end by 12 bases, with 14 bases between. The CDR3 covers 11 residues. CDR3 sequence (DNA): TGTGCCAGCAGCTACGGACGGGATAAGTACTTC. Protein: CASSYGRDKYF.